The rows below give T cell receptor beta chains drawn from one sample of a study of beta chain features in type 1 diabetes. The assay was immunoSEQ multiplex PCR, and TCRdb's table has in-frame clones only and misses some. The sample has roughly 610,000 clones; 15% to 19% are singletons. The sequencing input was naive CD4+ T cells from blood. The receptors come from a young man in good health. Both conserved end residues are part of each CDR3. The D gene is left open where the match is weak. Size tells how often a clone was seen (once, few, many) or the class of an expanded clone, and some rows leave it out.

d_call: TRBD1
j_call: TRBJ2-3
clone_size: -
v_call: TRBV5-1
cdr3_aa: CASSLVSGQGIDTQYF
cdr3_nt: TGCGCCAGCAGCCTTGTGTCCGGACAGGGGATAGATACGCAGTATTTT

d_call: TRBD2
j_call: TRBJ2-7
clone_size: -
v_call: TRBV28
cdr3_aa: CASSLSGRVYEQYF
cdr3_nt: TGTGCCAGCAGCCTTAGCGGGAGGGTCTACGAGCAGTACTTC

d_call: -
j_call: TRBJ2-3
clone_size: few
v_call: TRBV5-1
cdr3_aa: CASSLEGKRTDTQYF
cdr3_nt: TGCGCCAGCAGCTTGGAGGGGAAGCGCACAGATACGCAGTATTTT

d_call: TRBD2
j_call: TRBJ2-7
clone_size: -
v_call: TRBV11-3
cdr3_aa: CASSLGTSTEQYF
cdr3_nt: TGTGCCAGCAGCTTAGGGACTAGCACCGAGCAGTACTTC

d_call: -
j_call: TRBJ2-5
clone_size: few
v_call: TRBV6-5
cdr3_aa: CASSTQAVEETQYF
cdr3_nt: TGTGCCAGCAGCACCCAGGCGGTCGAAGAGACCCAGTACTTC

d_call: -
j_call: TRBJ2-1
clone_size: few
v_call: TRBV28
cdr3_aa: CASRGGGSYNEQFF
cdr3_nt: TGTGCCAGCAGAGGAGGGGGGTCCTACAATGAGCAGTTCTTC

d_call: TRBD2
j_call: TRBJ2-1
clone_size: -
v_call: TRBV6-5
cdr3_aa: CASSYSPSGSYNEQFF
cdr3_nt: TGTGCCAGCAGTTACTCTCCTAGCGGGAGCTACAATGAGCAGTTCTTC

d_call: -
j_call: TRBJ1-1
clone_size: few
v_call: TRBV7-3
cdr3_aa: CASTEGRNTEAFF
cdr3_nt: TGTGCCAGCACCGAGGGGCGGAACACTGAAGCTTTCTTT

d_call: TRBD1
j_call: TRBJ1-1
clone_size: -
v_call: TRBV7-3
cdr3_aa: CASSLTGTVNTEAFF
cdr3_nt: TGTGCCAGCAGCTTAACCGGGACAGTTAACACTGAAGCTTTCTTT

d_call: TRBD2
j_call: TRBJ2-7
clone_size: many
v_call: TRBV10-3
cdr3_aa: CAIRDTSGYEQYF
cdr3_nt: TGTGCCATCAGGGATACTAGCGGCTACGAGCAGTACTTC

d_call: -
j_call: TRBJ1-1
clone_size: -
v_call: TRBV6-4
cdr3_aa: CASSASAGGTTEAFF
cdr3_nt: TGTGCCAGCAGTGCATCGGCCGGAGGGACGACTGAAGCTTTCTTT

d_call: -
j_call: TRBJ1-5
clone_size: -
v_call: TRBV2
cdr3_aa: CASSGGGLNQPQHF
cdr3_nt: TGTGCCAGCAGTGGGGGGGGACTCAATCAGCCCCAGCATTTT

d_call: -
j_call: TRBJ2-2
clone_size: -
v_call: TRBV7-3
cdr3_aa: CASSLQRGRNTGELFF
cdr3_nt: TGTGCCAGCAGTCTCCAAAGGGGAAGAAACACCGGGGAGCTGTTTTTT

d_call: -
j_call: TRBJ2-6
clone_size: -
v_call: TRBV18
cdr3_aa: CASSPGISGANVLTF
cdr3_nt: TGTGCCAGCTCACCAGGGATCTCTGGGGCCAACGTCCTGACTTTC

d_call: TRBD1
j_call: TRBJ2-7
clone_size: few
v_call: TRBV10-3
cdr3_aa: CAIGKDRAYEQYF
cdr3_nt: TGTGCCATCGGTAAGGACAGGGCGTACGAGCAGTACTTC

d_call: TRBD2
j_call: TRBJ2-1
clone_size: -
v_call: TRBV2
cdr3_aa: CASGRDSYNEQFF
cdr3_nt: TGTGCCAGCGGGAGGGACTCCTACAATGAGCAGTTCTTC

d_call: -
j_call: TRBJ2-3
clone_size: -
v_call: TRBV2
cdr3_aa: CASKGPLTDTQYF
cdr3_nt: TGTGCCAGCAAGGGACCGCTCACAGATACGCAGTATTTT

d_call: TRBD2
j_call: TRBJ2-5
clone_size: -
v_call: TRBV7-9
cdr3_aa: CASSLGTGLAAETQYF
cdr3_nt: TGTGCCAGCAGCTTAGGAACGGGACTAGCCGCCGAGACCCAGTACTTC

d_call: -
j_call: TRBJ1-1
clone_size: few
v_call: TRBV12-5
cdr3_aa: CASGLTRGREAFF
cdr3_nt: TGTGCTAGTGGTCTCACTAGGGGGAGAGAAGCTTTCTTT

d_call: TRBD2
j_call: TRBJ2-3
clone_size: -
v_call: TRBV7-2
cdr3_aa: CASSPGLAGFSVYF
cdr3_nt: TGTGCCAGCAGCCCCGGACTAGCGGGATTCTCTGTGTATTTT

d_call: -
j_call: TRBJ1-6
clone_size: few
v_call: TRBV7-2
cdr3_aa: CASSLVTGSPLHF
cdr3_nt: TGTGCCAGCAGCTTAGTGACCGGGTCACCCCTCCACTTT

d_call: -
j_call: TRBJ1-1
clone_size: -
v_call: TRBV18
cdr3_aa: CASSPAGPEAFF
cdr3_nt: TGTGCCAGCTCACCTGCGGGCCCCGAAGCTTTCTTT

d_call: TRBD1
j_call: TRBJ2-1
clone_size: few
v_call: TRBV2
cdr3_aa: CASREDRGNEQFF
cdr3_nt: TGTGCCAGCAGGGAGGACAGGGGCAATGAGCAGTTCTTC

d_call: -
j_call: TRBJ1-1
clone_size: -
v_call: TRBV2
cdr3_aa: CASTTSFDTEAFF
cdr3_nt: TGTGCCAGCACGACCAGCTTCGACACTGAAGCTTTCTTT

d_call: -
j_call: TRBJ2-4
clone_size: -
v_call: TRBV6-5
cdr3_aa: CASSYALGVAKNIQYF
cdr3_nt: TGTGCCAGCAGTTACGCACTAGGAGTAGCCAAAAACATTCAGTACTTC

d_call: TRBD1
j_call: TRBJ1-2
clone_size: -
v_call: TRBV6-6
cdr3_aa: CASGRDRVYGYTF
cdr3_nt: TGTGCCAGCGGGCGGGACAGGGTCTATGGCTACACCTTC

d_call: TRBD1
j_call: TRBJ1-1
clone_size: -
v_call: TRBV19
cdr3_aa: CASSTTGGRTEAFF
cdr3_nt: TGTGCCAGTAGTACTACAGGGGGCCGCACTGAAGCTTTCTTT

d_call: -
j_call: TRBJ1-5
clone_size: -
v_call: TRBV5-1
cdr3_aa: CASSLNADNQPQHF
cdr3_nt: TGCGCCAGCAGCTTGAATGCGGACAATCAGCCCCAGCATTTT

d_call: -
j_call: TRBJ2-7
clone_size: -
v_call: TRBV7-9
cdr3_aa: CASSPGQLEQYF
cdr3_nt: TGTGCCAGCAGCCCAGGGCAGCTCGAGCAGTACTTC

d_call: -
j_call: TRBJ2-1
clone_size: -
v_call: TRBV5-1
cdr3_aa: CASSRQGYWFF
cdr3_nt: TGCGCCAGCAGCCGGCAGGGCTACTGGTTCTTC

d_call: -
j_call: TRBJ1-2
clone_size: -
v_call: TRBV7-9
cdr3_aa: CASSLGGSHYGYTF
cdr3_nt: TGTGCCAGCAGCTTAGGGGGTTCTCACTATGGCTACACCTTC

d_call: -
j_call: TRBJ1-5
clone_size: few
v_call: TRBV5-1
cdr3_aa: CASSFLPDPNQPQHF
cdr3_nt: TGCGCCAGCAGCTTCCTCCCCGATCCCAATCAGCCCCAGCATTTT

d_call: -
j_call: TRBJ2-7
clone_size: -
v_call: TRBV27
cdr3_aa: CASSLVQGPYEQYF
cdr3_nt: TGTGCCAGCAGTTTGGTTCAGGGCCCATACGAGCAGTACTTC

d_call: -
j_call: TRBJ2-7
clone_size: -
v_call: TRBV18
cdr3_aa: CASSPNQVTYEQYF
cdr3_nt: TGTGCCAGCTCACCAAATCAGGTGACCTACGAGCAGTACTTC

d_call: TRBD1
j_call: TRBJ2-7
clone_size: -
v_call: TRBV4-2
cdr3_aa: CASRAGTGNSYEQYF
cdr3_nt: TGTGCCAGCAGAGCCGGGACAGGGAACTCCTACGAGCAGTACTTC

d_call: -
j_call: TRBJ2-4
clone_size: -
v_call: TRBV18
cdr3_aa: CASSADSPTADIQYF
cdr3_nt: TGTGCCAGCTCAGCGGACAGCCCAACTGCAGACATTCAGTACTTC

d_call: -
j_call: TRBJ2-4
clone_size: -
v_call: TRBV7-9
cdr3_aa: CASSSRGDAKNIQYF
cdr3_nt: TGTGCCAGCAGCTCCCGAGGGGACGCCAAAAACATTCAGTACTTC

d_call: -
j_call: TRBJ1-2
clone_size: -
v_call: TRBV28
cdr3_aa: CASSLVPYGYTF
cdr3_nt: TGTGCCAGCAGTTTGGTCCCCTATGGCTACACCTTC

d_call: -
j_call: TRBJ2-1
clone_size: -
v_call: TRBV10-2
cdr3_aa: CASSPGQRAEQFF
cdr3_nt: TGCGCCAGCAGCCCGGGGCAGAGAGCTGAGCAGTTCTTC

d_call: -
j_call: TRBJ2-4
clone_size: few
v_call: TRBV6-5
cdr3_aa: CASSRTVDAKNIQYF
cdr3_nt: TGTGCCAGCAGTCGCACGGTAGATGCCAAAAACATTCAGTACTTC

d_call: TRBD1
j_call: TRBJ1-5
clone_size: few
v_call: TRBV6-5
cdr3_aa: CASRRDSLNQPQHF
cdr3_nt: TGTGCCAGCAGGCGGGACAGCCTCAATCAGCCCCAGCATTTT

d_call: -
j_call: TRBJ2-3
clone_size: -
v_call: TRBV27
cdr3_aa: CASSFWGRGRTDTQYF
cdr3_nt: TGTGCCAGCAGTTTTTGGGGGAGAGGTCGCACAGATACGCAGTATTTT

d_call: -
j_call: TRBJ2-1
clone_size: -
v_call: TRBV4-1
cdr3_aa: CASSQERLGRPFF
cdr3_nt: TGCGCCAGCAGCCAAGAACGACTTGGTAGGCCGTTCTTC

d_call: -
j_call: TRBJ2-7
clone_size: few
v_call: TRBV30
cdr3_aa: CAWAMKGWQYF
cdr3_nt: TGTGCCTGGGCCATGAAGGGCTGGCAGTACTTC